Listed here are 12 T cell receptor beta chains from one sample, sequenced in a study of follicular helper T cells after annual influenza vaccination. Time point meaning: 2015-2016 season, 7 days after influenza vaccination. Measured with immunoSEQ multiplex PCR; TCRdb has only the in-frame clones, and not every one. The sample has approximately 7,400 clones, roughly 88% seen once. The sequencing here drew on CXCR5+ CD38- circulating T follicular helper cells from blood, taken 7 days after influenza vaccination. Subset noted: circulating Tfh, non-naive CD4+CXCR5+PD-1+ (ICOS+CD38+ or ICOS-CD38-). Receptors originate from an adult who received the influenza vaccine.

CDR3 DNA sequence: TGTGCCAGCAGTTTTGTTGAGACCCAGTACTTC. Translating gives CASSFVETQYF. V gene TRBV28 combines with J gene TRBJ2-5; the D is unclear. The CDR3 is 11 residues long. V shed 3 bases and J shed 5 bases, with 4 bases lying between them. CDR1 and CDR2 from the germline V gene are MDHEN and SYDVKM.

This chain joins TRBV2 and TRBJ2-5; D is uncertain. Germline V gene data show CDR1 as SNHLY and CDR2 as FYNNEI. The CDR3 has 13 amino acids. V was cut by 6 bases and J by 2 bases, with 10 bases left in between. The CDR3 protein is CASSLERQETQYF. Here the CDR3 DNA reads TGTGCCAGCAGCTTAGAGAGGCAAGAGACCCAGTACTTC.

The chain employs TRBV28 and TRBJ1-2, with D possibly matching TRBD1 (5 bases). Germline CDR1 and CDR2: MDHEN and SYDVKM. V shed 0 bases and J shed 8 bases, with 7 bases lying between them. CDR3 length: 12 amino acids. CDR3 DNA sequence: TGTGCCAGCAGTTTATGCCAGGGCGGCTACACCTTC. Its translation: CASSLCQGGYTF.

This chain links TRBV7-2 with TRBJ2-1, with D perhaps TRBD1 (5 bases). This CDR3 is built from 14 residues. Germline V gene data show CDR1 as SGHTA and CDR2 as FQGNSA. V lost 0 bases and J lost 14, with 17 bases in between. CDR3 in amino acids: CASSLAPWGQSKFF. The CDR3 bases are TGTGCCAGCAGCTTAGCGCCCTGGGGCCAGAGTAAGTTCTTC.

The chain has TRBV28 and TRBJ1-1, with a tentative D call TRBD1 (6 bases). Germline loops: CDR1 MDHEN, CDR2 SYDVKM. V lost 8 bases and J lost 5, with 15 bases in between. This CDR3 has 13 amino acids. The CDR3 coding sequence is TGTGCCAGCCGGAGGGGGATATGGACTGAAGCTTTCTTT. Residues: CASRRGIWTEAFF. Using reference TRBV28 and TRBJ1-1 for the parts outside the CDR3, the full variable domain is DVKVTQSSRYLVKRTGEKVFLECVQDMDHENMFWYRQDPGLGLRLIYFSYDVKMKEKGDIPEGYSVSREKKERFSLILESASTNQTSMYLCASRRGIWTEAFFGQGTRLTVV.

The chain employs TRBV5-1 and TRBJ2-3; D may correspond to TRBD1 or TRBD2 (5 bases each). V was trimmed by 5 bases and J by 1 base, leaving 17 bases between them. Germline CDR1 and CDR2: SGHRS and YFSETQ. This CDR3 region has 16 residues. In DNA, the CDR3 is TGCGCCAGCAGTTTCGATCCGGGACGGGGCACAGATACGCAGTATTTT. Translating it yields CASSFDPGRGTDTQYF. The full variable domain, its missing parts supplied by reference TRBV5-1 and TRBJ2-3, is KAGVTQTPRYLIKTRGQQVTLSCSPISGHRSVSWYQQTPGQGLQFLFEYFSETQRNKGNFPGRFSGRQFSNSRSEMNVSTLELGDSALYLCASSFDPGRGTDTQYFGPGTRLTVL.

The V call is TRBV18, the J call TRBJ2-5; D is ambiguous. The CDR3 contains 13 residues. Germline V gives CDR1 KGHSH, CDR2 LQKENI. Trimming cost V 5 bases and J 1 base, with 8 bases left between them. The CDR3 sequence is CASSISTQETQYF. DNA for the CDR3: TGTGCCAGCTCAATAAGCACCCAAGAGACCCAGTACTTC.

V gene TRBV28 combines with J gene TRBJ2-1; 9 bases line up with TRBD2. The CDR3 is made up of 18 amino acids. Germline loops: CDR1 MDHEN, CDR2 SYDVKM. Trimming removed 6 bases from V and 0 bases from J; junction bases left unmatched: 12. In DNA, the CDR3 is TGTGCCAGCAGCCCCGGCAGCGGGAGGCCGAGCTCCTACAATGAGCAGTTCTTC. Translated, it gives CASSPGSGRPSSYNEQFF.

This clone was counted once. This sequence joins TRBV18 and TRBJ2-3; no reliable D call. From germline, CDR1 is KGHSH and CDR2 LQKENI. CDR3 length: 11 residues. V was shortened by 7 bases and J by 2 bases, with 4 bases between the two germline ends. CDR3 sequence reads: CASCDTDTQYF. CDR3 bases: TGTGCCAGCTGTGACACAGATACGCAGTATTTT.

The chain links TRBV5-1 to TRBJ1-2, with 9 bases fitting TRBD1. The V segment lost 3 bases and the J segment 4 bases; nucleotides outside the gene matches: 7. The germline V gene has CDR1 SGHRS and CDR2 YFSETQ. The CDR3 length is 15 residues. CDR3 protein: CASSSTGQGSYGYTF. CDR3 nucleotide sequence: TGCGCCAGCAGCTCCACGGGACAGGGCAGCTATGGCTACACCTTC. Supplemented by reference TRBV5-1 and TRBJ1-2, the full variable domain reads KAGVTQTPRYLIKTRGQQVTLSCSPISGHRSVSWYQQTPGQGLQFLFEYFSETQRNKGNFPGRFSGRQFSNSRSEMNVSTLELGDSALYLCASSSTGQGSYGYTFGSGTRLTVV.

The chain is built from TRBV5-1 and TRBJ2-7; no clear D gene. CDR3 length: 12 residues. The V gene lost 2 bases and the J gene lost 6 bases, with 9 bases spanning the gap. The germline V gene encodes CDR1 SGHRS and CDR2 YFSETQ. CDR3 bases: TGCGCCAGCAGCTTAACCGAGCGCGAGCAGTACTTC. Amino acid sequence: CASSLTEREQYF.

This clone was picked up one time. In DNA form, the CDR3 reads TGTGCCAGTAGTATCGACAGGCCCAACACTGAAGCTTTCTTT. The encoded protein is CASSIDRPNTEAFF. The V gene is TRBV19, the J gene TRBJ1-1; D may be TRBD1 (6 bases). Germline V gene data show CDR1 as LNHDA and CDR2 as SQIVND (reference sequence). The CDR3 is made up of 14 amino acids. V lost 3 bases and J lost 2, with 10 bases in between.